These 10 T cell receptor beta chains originate from one sample sequenced in a study of cytomegalovirus exposure and HLA in healthy donors. A multiplex PCR was run with 60 Vbeta primers and 13 Jbeta primers. Assay: immunoSEQ multiplex PCR; the TCRdb copy retains only in-frame clones and omits some. In the table there are 130,000 to 150,000 clones, about 80% of which are singletons. Sequenced sample: PBMCs. The source is a man in his forties in good health and CMV-seropositive.

The rearrangement uses TRBV7-8 and TRBJ1-4; D is undetermined. Germline V gene lookup returns CDR1 SGHVS and CDR2 FQNEAQ. Trimming stripped 6 bases from V and 4 bases from J, with 9 bases between. This CDR3 comprises 13 residues. The CDR3 here is CASRPRSNEKLFF. The DNA of the CDR3 is TGTGCCAGCAGACCACGGAGTAATGAAAAACTGTTTTTT.

The V gene is TRBV6-4, the J gene TRBJ2-2; the match to TRBD1 covers 11 bases. The CDR3 spans 15 residues. With 7 bases clipped from V and 5 bases from J, the junction kept 6 bases outside the gene matches. In germline, CDR1 is MRHNA, CDR2 SNTAGT. In DNA, the CDR3 is TGTGCCAGCACTCCGGGACAGGGGGATACCGGGGAGCTGTTTTTT. Protein product: CASTPGQGDTGELFF.

This chain uses TRBV9 with TRBJ2-7; D gene unclear. The CDR3 runs to 15 residues. CDR1 and CDR2 from the germline V gene are SGDLS and YYNGEE. V lost 4 bases and J 5 bases, leaving 19 bases between the germline ends. The CDR3 bases are TGTGCCAGCAGCCCCTCCCCCGGCAGGTTGAACGAGCAGTACTTC. It is translated as CASSPSPGRLNEQYF.

The J gene is TRBJ1-2, the V gene TRBV5-5; 8 bases map to TRBD1. Germline values: CDR1 SGHKS, CDR2 YYEKEE (reference sequence). The CDR3 loop spans 16 amino acids. The ends lost 5 bases at V and 4 bases at J; junction bases unmatched: 13. CDR3 nucleotide sequence: TGTGCCAGCAGTTTAGACAGGGGAGGTTCGGGCTATGGCTACACCTTC. It is translated as CASSLDRGGSGYGYTF.

The sample holds one count of this clone. The chain uses TRBV10-3 and TRBJ1-2; 8 positions agree with TRBD1. The CDR3 consists of 15 residues. Looked up from germline, CDR1 is ENHRY and CDR2 is SYGVKD. V was clipped by 8 bases and J by 3 bases; unmatched bases: 11. Written as DNA, the CDR3 is TGTGCCATCCGACCAAAGCAGGGGGCTGACTATGGCTACACCTTC. Its translation is CAIRPKQGADYGYTF.

V gene TRBV6-1 combines with J gene TRBJ1-6; weak D call: TRBD1 (5 bases). This CDR3 is 18 amino acids long. V lost 4 bases and J lost 1, with 17 bases in between. Germline V gives CDR1 MNHNS, CDR2 SASEGT. The DNA for the CDR3 is TGTGCCAGCAGTGGTCCCCGACAGCCAGGATCCTATAATTCACCCCTCCACTTT. Its protein is CASSGPRQPGSYNSPLHF.

In this sample, this clone turned up once. The rearrangement uses TRBV5-1 and TRBJ2-7, with D tentatively TRBD2 (6 bases). This CDR3 region has 13 residues. V was trimmed by 4 bases and J by 4 bases, leaving 12 bases between them. Germline V gives CDR1 SGHRS, CDR2 YFSETQ. The CDR3 here is CASSRDLEYEQYF. Here the CDR3 DNA reads TGCGCCAGCAGCCGGGACTTGGAATACGAGCAGTACTTC.

This sequence joins TRBV27 and TRBJ2-7, with TRBD1 matching over 7 bases. Germline V gene sequence: CDR1 MNHEY, CDR2 SMNVEV (reference sequence). The V gene end was trimmed by 7 bases and the J gene end by 4 bases; junction bases not matched to a gene: 10. The CDR3 loop spans 14 amino acids. CDR3 DNA: TGTGCCAGCACCTCTACCGGGACAGCATACGAGCAGTACTTC. Protein sequence: CASTSTGTAYEQYF.

This sequence joins TRBV30 and TRBJ2-3; 7 bases are a match to TRBD2. Germline loops: CDR1 GTSNPN, CDR2 SVGIG (reference sequence). CDR3 size: 15 residues. The J segment lost 6 bases and the V segment lost 5 bases, leaving 14 bases of the junction unmatched. CDR3 amino acids: CAWGPSGGRWDTQYF. The DNA for the CDR3 is TGTGCCTGGGGACCATCGGGGGGACGTTGGGATACGCAGTATTTT.

The chain links TRBV6-5 to TRBJ1-1, with 9 bases fitting TRBD1. From germline, CDR1 is MNHEY and CDR2 SVGAGI. V was pared by 6 bases and J by 1 base, with 3 bases of the junction left unmatched. The CDR3 covers 14 residues. In DNA, the CDR3 is TGTGCCAGCAGCCTACAGGGGGCGAACACTGAAGCTTTCTTT. Translation gives CASSLQGANTEAFF.